Each of the 13 T cell receptor beta chains below was sequenced from the same sample in a study of blood T cell repertoires in COVID-19. The protocol was immunoSEQ multiplex PCR, while the TCRdb copy is restricted to in-frame clones and leaves out a portion. There are 55,000 to 65,000 clones in the sample; 80% to 90% occur only once, and under 40% lies in the top ten. The sequenced material came from peripheral blood. The source of these receptors is a man between 60 and 70 years old with COVID-19, enrolled during active disease.

The chain is built from TRBV11-3 and TRBJ1-3; D may be TRBD1 (6 bases). CDR3 length: 15 residues. Germline CDR1 SGHNT, CDR2 YENEEA. The ends were cut back, 0 bases at V and 11 bases at J, with 17 bases in the middle. The CDR3 protein is CASSLERGTLGPIYF. The CDR3 DNA follows: TGTGCCAGCAGCTTAGAACGTGGGACACTCGGCCCCATATATTTT. Filled out from reference TRBV11-3 and TRBJ1-3, the complete variable domain reads EAGVVQSPRYKIIEKKQPVAFWCNPISGHNTLYWYLQNLGQGPELLIRYENEEAVDDSQLPKDRFSAERLKGVDSTLKIQPAELGDSAVYLCASSLERGTLGPIYFGEGSWLTVV.

The chain joins TRBV5-8 to TRBJ2-7; TRBD2 matches 15 bases. Per germline, CDR1 SGHTS and CDR2 YDEGEE. After removal of 5 bases from V and 0 bases from J, the junction contained 9 bases not matched to a gene. The CDR3 loop spans 18 amino acids. CDR3 region: CASSFGLAGGPSSYEQYF. The CDR3, as DNA: TGTGCCAGCAGTTTCGGACTAGCGGGAGGGCCCAGCTCCTACGAGCAGTACTTC.

CDR3 residues: CASSGTSGKDNEQFF. The CDR3 nucleotides read TGTGCCAGCAGCGGTACTAGCGGGAAAGACAATGAGCAGTTCTTC. This rearrangement joins TRBV5-4 to TRBJ2-1; TRBD2 agrees at 10 bases. CDR1 is SGHNT and CDR2 is YYREEE in the germline V gene (reference sequence). Trimming at V came to 4 bases and at J to 5 bases, leaving 6 bases not matched to a gene. The length of the CDR3 is 15 residues.

Judged by abundance, this clone is medium-sized. The chain links TRBV5-5 to TRBJ1-1, with TRBD1 matching over 7 bases. CDR3 length: 16 residues. The trim removed 7 bases at V and 4 bases at J, leaving 16 bases unmatched. Per germline, CDR1 SGHKS and CDR2 YYEKEE (reference sequence). In DNA form, the CDR3 reads TGTGCCAGCGGGAACCTGGAGGACAGGAAGAGCACTGAAGCTTTCTTT. Protein sequence: CASGNLEDRKSTEAFF.

The rearrangement links TRBV6-4 to TRBJ2-1, with D tentatively TRBD2 (5 bases). CDR1 and CDR2 from the germline V gene are MRHNA and SNTAGT. This CDR3 comprises 19 residues. Trimming shortened V by 5 bases and J by 3 bases, and 26 bases separated the two germline ends. CDR3 DNA: TGTGCCAGCAGTACTCCCCGAGAGAGAGGGCGAACTTTCTACAATGAGCAGTTCTTC. It translates to CASSTPRERGRTFYNEQFF.

The chain uses TRBV10-3 and TRBJ2-7; TRBD1 matches at 9 bases. This CDR3 is built from 16 residues. The germline CDR1 and CDR2 sequences are ENHRY and SYGVKD. The V gene end was trimmed by 4 bases and the J gene end by 6 bases; junction bases not matched to a gene: 13. The CDR3 region is CAISGTPGQGAGEQYF. CDR3 DNA: TGTGCCATCAGTGGGACTCCGGGACAGGGTGCCGGCGAGCAGTACTTC.

This sequence joins TRBV5-4 and TRBJ2-7; 7 positions match TRBD1. Trimming cost V 3 bases and J 2 bases; bases outside gene matches: 5. The CDR3 runs 14 residues. Germline-derived CDR1 and CDR2 are SGHNT and YYREEE (reference sequence). CDR3 amino acids: CASSSRDSPYEQYF. As DNA, the CDR3 is TGTGCCAGCAGCTCCCGGGACAGTCCCTACGAGCAGTACTTC.

The J gene is TRBJ2-1, the V gene TRBV6-2 or TRBV6-3, with 9 bases aligning to TRBD2. The CDR3 has 17 amino acids. Germline V CDR1 and CDR2: MNHEY, SVGEGT. Trimming at V came to 4 bases and at J to 8 bases, leaving 15 bases not matched to a gene. CDR3 in amino acids: CASSSASGKFGRYEQFF. The CDR3, as DNA: TGTGCCAGCAGTTCCGCTAGCGGGAAATTCGGGAGGTATGAGCAGTTCTTC.

In this sample, this clone turned up once. V gene TRBV6-1 combines with J gene TRBJ1-1; 10 bases align to TRBD1. The length of the CDR3 is 16 residues. Losses at the gene ends were 4 bases for V and 0 bases for J; bases not matched to a gene: 5. Germline CDR1 and CDR2: MNHNS and SASEGT. The CDR3 here is CASSGRDRGVNTEAFF. CDR3 sequence (DNA): TGTGCCAGCAGTGGACGGGACAGGGGAGTGAACACTGAAGCTTTCTTT.

CDR3 protein: CASSIGGGVGTEAFF. The CDR3 nucleotides read TGTGCCAGTAGTATAGGGGGGGGCGTAGGAACTGAAGCTTTCTTT. The V gene is TRBV19, the J gene TRBJ1-1; TRBD1 is a possible D gene (6 bases). Trimming took off 1 base at V and 5 bases at J, with 14 bases between the two ends. The CDR3 spans 15 residues. Germline V gene lookup returns CDR1 LNHDA and CDR2 SQIVND (reference sequence). The full variable domain, in which reference TRBV19 and TRBJ1-1 provide the parts outside the CDR3, is DGGITQSPKYLFRKEGQNVTLSCEQNLNHDAMYWYRQDPGQGLRLIYYSQIVNDFQKGDIAEGYSVSREKKESFPLTVTSAQKNPTAFYLCASSIGGGVGTEAFFGQGTRLTVV.

The CDR3 here is CASRGDYRDSFFTEAFF. Written as DNA, the CDR3 is TGTGCCAGCAGGGGAGACTACCGGGACAGCTTTTTCACTGAAGCTTTCTTT. V and J are TRBV2 and TRBJ1-1; 7 bases are a match to TRBD1. The germline CDR1 and CDR2 sequences are SNHLY and FYNNEI. The CDR3 contains 17 residues. J lost 4 bases, V lost 6 bases, and 17 bases had no gene match.

The chain links TRBV19 to TRBJ2-7, with 11 nucleotides matching TRBD1. Per germline, CDR1 LNHDA and CDR2 SQIVND (reference sequence). The CDR3 consists of 17 residues. The ends lost 1 base at V and 2 bases at J; junction bases unmatched: 7. CDR3: CASSIGRGQGDAYEQYF. In nucleotides, the CDR3 is TGTGCCAGTAGTATAGGGAGGGGACAGGGGGACGCCTACGAGCAGTACTTC.

This clone turned up a few times. J is TRBJ1-2 and V is TRBV2, with TRBD1 matching over 8 bases. The CDR3 is made up of 11 amino acids. The germline CDR1 and CDR2 sequences are SNHLY and FYNNEI. V shed 8 bases and J 4 bases; nucleotides not matched to a gene: 0. The CDR3 reads CASGQGYGYTF. Written as DNA, the CDR3 is TGTGCCAGCGGACAGGGCTATGGCTACACCTTC.